This is a list of T cell receptor beta chains from one sample in a study of neoadjuvant anti-PD-1 for oral cavity cancer. The protocol was immunoSEQ multiplex PCR, while the TCRdb copy is restricted to in-frame clones and leaves out a portion. This table holds 12,000 to 15,000 clones, roughly 71% found once. Sequenced here: PBMCs, sampled before nivolumab (anti-PD-1) treatment. The receptors derive from a person aged 40 to 85 with oral cavity squamous cell carcinoma. The CDR3 runs from the conserved cysteine through the conserved F or W. Each record gives: V gene, D gene, J gene, clone size, CDR3 DNA, CDR3 protein. D genes are given only for firm matches. Part of the rows lack a size; the others show once, few, many or a class for expanded clones.

TRBV7-8,-,TRBJ2-5,-,TGTGCCAGCAGCTTTACAGGTTCCGCGACGGCCCAGTACTTC,CASSFTGSATAQYF
TRBV28,TRBD1,TRBJ2-7,few,TGTGCCAGCAGTTCGCCGACAGGGGTGATCTACGAGCAGTACTTC,CASSSPTGVIYEQYF
TRBV6-1,TRBD1,TRBJ2-2,-,TGTGCCAGCAGTGACCGACAGGGGAGCACCGGGGAGCTGTTTTTT,CASSDRQGSTGELFF
TRBV29-1,-,TRBJ2-7,-,TGCAGCGTCCCGGGGGTAGCCAGCGAGCAGTACTTC,CSVPGVASEQYF
TRBV2,-,TRBJ1-6,-,TGTGCCAGCAGTGAACGGCAGCCCAGCTCCTATAATTCACCCCTCCACTTT,CASSERQPSSYNSPLHF
TRBV5-1,-,TRBJ2-1,-,TGCGCCAGCAGCCCAAGACTCCTTCGGGAGCAGTTCTTC,CASSPRLLREQFF
TRBV7-6,-,TRBJ1-3,-,TGTGCCAGCAGGTCGTTTGGAGGCGTTAATTCTGGAAACACCATATATTTT,CASRSFGGVNSGNTIYF
TRBV30,-,TRBJ1-2,few,TGTGCCTGGAGTACAGGGAACTATGGCTACACCTTC,CAWSTGNYGYTF
TRBV7-8,-,TRBJ2-1,-,TGTGCCAGCAGCTTAGCATTTTTGGACTCCTACAATGAGCAGTTCTTC,CASSLAFLDSYNEQFF
TRBV4-1,-,TRBJ2-5,-,TGCGCCAGCAGCCCCCTACAAGGGGCAGGAGAGACCCAGTACTTC,CASSPLQGAGETQYF
TRBV7-9,-,TRBJ2-6,-,TGTGCCAGCAGCTTACTTCAACGGGCCAACGTCCTGACTTTC,CASSLLQRANVLTF
TRBV7-7,TRBD1,TRBJ1-1,few,TGTGCTAGCAGCTTTCAGGGGGCGACCAACACTGAAGCTTTCTTT,CASSFQGATNTEAFF
TRBV11-1,TRBD1,TRBJ1-1,-,TGTGCCAGCAGCTATAGGACAGGGGGCCGCACTGAAGCTTTCTTT,CASSYRTGGRTEAFF